The T cell receptor (beta chain) described here comes from a study of cytomegalovirus exposure and HLA in healthy donors. The overall study: The approximately 120 validation repertoires, a later analysis reported, used the same platform as the 550 to 700 repertoires from the first cohort. Findings and limits, study-wide: The study designated over 150 TCR beta chains cytomegalovirus-associated. A few chains tied to CMV proved CMV antigen-specific in vitro. Whilst most TCR sequences proved rare, a subset of public TCRs occurred across many donors.

Sequenced by immunoSEQ multiplex PCR; TCRdb stores in-frame clones only, minus some. Seen here are 150,000 to 200,000 clones, about 83% observed once, and the top ten hold roughly 1.5%. Details on this clone: Antigen specificity is unknown.

This CDR3 has 16 residues. Between the trimmed V and J ends, which lost 4 bases and 9 bases, there was a span of 20 bases. Germline assignment: CDR1 SGHRS and CDR2 YFSETQ. The receptor comes from a woman in her twenties or thirties in good health and CMV-seronegative. The V and J genes are TRBV5-1 and TRBJ1-6, with D perhaps TRBD1 (5 bases). The sample taken for sequencing was PBMCs. The CDR3 is CASSLTFREAGSPLHF. CDR3 nucleotide sequence: TGCGCCAGCAGCCTCACCTTCAGGGAGGCAGGTTCACCCCTCCACTTT.